This T cell receptor (beta chain) was sequenced for a study of blood T cell repertoires in COVID-19. About the research overall: Material from acute and convalescent COVID-19 was sourced from the United States, Italy and Spain. PBMCs, B-cell-depleted T cells, or T cells provided the cDNA or gDNA that made up the material.

The CDR3 has 12 residues. Germline V gene lookup returns CDR1 SGHRS and CDR2 YFSETQ. As for this clone: One end of the junction is discordant with germline, which a read error may explain.

In the authors' methods: Using reference gene primer amplification, nucleated cell counts were estimated. Generated by immunoSEQ multiplex PCR, the TCRdb table keeps only in-frame clones and is missing some. V, J and clone size were drawn from that table, and D and trimming were deduced from the DNA. The sample has some 58,000 clones; approximately 80% are singletons. The V gene is TRBV5-1, the J gene TRBJ2-1; maybe TRBD2 (6 bases). Sequencing was done on a sample of peripheral blood. The clonotype was recovered from a man aged 45-65 years with COVID-19, enrolled during active disease. CDR3 DNA: TGTTGGTGGGGACTTTCCTACAATGAGCAGTTCTTC. This gives the protein CWWGLSYNEQFF.